This T cell receptor beta chain was captured by sequencing in a study of resident and recirculating memory T cells in vitiligo. Study-wide background: Each patient gave two lesional and two nonlesional epidermal shave biopsies, plus PBMCs.

Generated by immunoSEQ multiplex PCR, the TCRdb table keeps only in-frame clones and is missing some. The data show tens of thousands of clones, with 91% seen just once and over 4% held by the top ten. In this sample, this clone turned up once. Germline CDR1 MGHRA, CDR2 YSYEKL. V lost 4 bases and J lost 2; bases outside the gene matches: 11. This CDR3 is built from 17 residues. The material sequenced was blood. This sequence was found in a male donor with vitiligo. This chain uses TRBV4-1 with TRBJ1-3; 7 nucleotides align to TRBD1. The CDR3 DNA follows: TGCGCCAGCAGCCTGAGGGGGCAACTTTTGGCTGGAAACACCATATATTTT. Its translation is CASSLRGQLLAGNTIYF.